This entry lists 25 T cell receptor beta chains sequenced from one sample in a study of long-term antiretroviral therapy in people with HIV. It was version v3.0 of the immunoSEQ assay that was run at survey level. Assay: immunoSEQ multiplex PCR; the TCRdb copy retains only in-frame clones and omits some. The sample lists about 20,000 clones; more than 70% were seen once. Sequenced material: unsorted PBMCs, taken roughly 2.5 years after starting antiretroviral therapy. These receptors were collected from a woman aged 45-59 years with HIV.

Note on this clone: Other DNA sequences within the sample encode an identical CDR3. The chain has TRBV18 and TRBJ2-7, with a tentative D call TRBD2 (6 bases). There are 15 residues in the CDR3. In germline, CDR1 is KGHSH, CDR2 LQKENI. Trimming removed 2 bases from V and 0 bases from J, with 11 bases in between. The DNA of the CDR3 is TGTGCCAGCTCACCAAGGGACGGGAGCTCCTACGAGCAGTACTTC. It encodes CASSPRDGSSYEQYF.

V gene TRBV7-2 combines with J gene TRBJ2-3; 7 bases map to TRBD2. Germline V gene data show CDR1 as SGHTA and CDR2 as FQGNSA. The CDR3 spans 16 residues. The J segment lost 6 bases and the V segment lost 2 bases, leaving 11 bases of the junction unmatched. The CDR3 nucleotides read TGTGCCAGCAGCTTACCTGGCGGGAGCCTCCGGGATACGCAGTATTTT. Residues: CASSLPGGSLRDTQYF.

CDR3 in amino acids: CASSLQYEQYF. The CDR3 nucleotides read TGTGCCAGCAGCCTCCAGTACGAGCAGTACTTC. The rearrangement joins TRBV5-4 to TRBJ2-7; D is unclear. With 4 bases removed from V and 4 bases from J, the gap between germline ends came to 6 bases. CDR3 length: 11 amino acids. The germline gives CDR1 SGHNT, CDR2 YYREEE (reference sequence).

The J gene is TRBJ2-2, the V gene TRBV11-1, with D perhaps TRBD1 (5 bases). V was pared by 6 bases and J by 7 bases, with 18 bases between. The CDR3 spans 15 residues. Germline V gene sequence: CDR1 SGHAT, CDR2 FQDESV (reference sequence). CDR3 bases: TGTGCCAGCAGGGGGCAGGGAAATCGGATCGGGGAGCTGTTTTTT. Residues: CASRGQGNRIGELFF.

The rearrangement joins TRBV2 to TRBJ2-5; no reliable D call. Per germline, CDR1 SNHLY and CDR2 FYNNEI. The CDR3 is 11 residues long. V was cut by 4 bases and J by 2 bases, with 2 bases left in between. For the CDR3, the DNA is TGTGCCAGCAGTGGACAAGAGACCCAGTACTTC. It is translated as CASSGQETQYF.

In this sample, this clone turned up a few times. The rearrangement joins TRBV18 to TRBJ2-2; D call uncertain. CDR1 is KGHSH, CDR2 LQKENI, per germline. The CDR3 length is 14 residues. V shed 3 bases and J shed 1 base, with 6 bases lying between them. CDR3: CASSPGENTGELFF. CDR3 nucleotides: TGTGCCAGCTCACCGGGCGAGAACACCGGGGAGCTGTTTTTT.

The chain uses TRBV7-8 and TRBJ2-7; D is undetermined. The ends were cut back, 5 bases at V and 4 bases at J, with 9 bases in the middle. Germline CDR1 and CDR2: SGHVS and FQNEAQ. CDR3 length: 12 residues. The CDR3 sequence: CASSPLGYEQYF. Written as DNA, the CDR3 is TGTGCCAGCAGCCCGCTCGGTTACGAGCAGTACTTC. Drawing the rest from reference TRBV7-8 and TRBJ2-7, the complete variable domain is GAGVSQSPRYKVAKRGQDVALRCDPISGHVSLFWYQQALGQGPEFLTYFQNEAQLDKSGLPSDRFFAERPEGSVSTLKIQRTQQEDSAVYLCASSPLGYEQYFGPGTRLTVT.

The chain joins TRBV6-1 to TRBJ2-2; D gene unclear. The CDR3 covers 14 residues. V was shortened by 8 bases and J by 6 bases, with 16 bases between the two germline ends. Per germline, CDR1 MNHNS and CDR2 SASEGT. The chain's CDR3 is CASPATAYPGELFF. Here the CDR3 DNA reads TGTGCCAGCCCGGCAACTGCCTACCCCGGGGAGCTGTTTTTT.

CDR3 residues: CSVEKGANTGELFF. The CDR3 nucleotides read TGCAGCGTTGAGAAGGGAGCGAACACCGGGGAGCTGTTTTTT. The genes are TRBV29-1 and TRBJ2-2; D might be TRBD2 (5 bases). CDR1 and CDR2 from the germline V gene are SQVTM and ANQGSEA. V lost 3 bases, J lost 0 bases, and 8 bases lay in between. The length of the CDR3 is 14 residues.

The CDR3 spells CASSPEGYEQYF. As DNA, the CDR3 is TGTGCCAGCAGTCCGGAGGGTTACGAGCAGTACTTC. The chain couples TRBV27 to TRBJ2-7, with a weak D call TRBD2 (6 bases). CDR3 size: 12 residues. Per germline, CDR1 MNHEY and CDR2 SMNVEV (reference sequence). The V end lost 5 bases, the J end lost 4 bases, and 9 bases lay between the germline ends.

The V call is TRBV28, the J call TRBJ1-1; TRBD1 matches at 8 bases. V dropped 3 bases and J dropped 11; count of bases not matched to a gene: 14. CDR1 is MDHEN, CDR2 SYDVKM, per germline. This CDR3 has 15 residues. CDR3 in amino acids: CASSFRGPDWGTAFF. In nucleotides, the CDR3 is TGTGCCAGCAGTTTCAGGGGGCCAGACTGGGGTACGGCTTTCTTT.

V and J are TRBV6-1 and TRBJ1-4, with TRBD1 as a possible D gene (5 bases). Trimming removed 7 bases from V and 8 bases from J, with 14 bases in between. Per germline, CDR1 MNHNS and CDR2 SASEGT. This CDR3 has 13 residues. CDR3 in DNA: TGTGCCAGCACTGGGGCCGACGGCGAAAAACTGTTTTTT. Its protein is CASTGADGEKLFF.

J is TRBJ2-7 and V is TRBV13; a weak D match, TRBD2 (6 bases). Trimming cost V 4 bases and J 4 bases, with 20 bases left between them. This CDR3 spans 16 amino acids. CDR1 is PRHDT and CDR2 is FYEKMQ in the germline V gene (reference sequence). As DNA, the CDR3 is TGTGCCAGCAGCTCCTGGGAGGCGGGAAGCGAGTACGAGCAGTACTTC. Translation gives CASSSWEAGSEYEQYF.

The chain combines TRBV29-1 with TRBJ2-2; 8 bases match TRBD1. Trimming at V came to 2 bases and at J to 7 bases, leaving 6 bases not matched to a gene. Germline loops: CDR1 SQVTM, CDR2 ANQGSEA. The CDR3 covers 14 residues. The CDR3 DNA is TGCAGCGTTGAAAGGCAGGGGGCGGGCGGGGAGCTGTTTTTT. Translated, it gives CSVERQGAGGELFF.

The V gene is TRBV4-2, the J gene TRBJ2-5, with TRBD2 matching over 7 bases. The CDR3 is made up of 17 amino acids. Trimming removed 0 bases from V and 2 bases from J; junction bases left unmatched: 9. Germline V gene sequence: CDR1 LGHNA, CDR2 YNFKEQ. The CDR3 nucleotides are TGTGCCAGCAGCCAAGATTGGGGCGGGAGTTGGCAAGAGACCCAGTACTTC. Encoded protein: CASSQDWGGSWQETQYF.

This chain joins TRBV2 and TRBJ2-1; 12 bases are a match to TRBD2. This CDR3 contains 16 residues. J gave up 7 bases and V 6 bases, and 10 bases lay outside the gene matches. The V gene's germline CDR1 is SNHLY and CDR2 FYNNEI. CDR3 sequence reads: CASSQTSGRSRNEQFF. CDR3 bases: TGTGCCAGCAGCCAGACTAGCGGGAGATCGAGGAATGAGCAGTTCTTC.

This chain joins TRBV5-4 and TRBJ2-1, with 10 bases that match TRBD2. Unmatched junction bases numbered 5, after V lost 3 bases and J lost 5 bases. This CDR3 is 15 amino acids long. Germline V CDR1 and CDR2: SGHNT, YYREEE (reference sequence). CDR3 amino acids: CASSYPGTSDNEQFF. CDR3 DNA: TGTGCCAGCAGCTACCCGGGGACTAGCGACAATGAGCAGTTCTTC.

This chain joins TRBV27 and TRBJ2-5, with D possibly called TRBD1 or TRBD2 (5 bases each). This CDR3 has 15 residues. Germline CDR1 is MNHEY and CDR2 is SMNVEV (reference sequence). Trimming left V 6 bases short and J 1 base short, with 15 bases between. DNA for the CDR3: TGTGCCAGCAGCCTAAACCCGGGACCCCAAGAGACCCAGTACTTC. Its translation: CASSLNPGPQETQYF.

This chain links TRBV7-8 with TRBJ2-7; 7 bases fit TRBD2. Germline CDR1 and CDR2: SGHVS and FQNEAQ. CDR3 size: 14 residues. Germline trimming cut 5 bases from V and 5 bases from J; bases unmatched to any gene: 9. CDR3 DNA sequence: TGTGCCAGCAGCCCCAGGGAGGGGATCGACGAGCAGTACTTC. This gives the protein CASSPREGIDEQYF.

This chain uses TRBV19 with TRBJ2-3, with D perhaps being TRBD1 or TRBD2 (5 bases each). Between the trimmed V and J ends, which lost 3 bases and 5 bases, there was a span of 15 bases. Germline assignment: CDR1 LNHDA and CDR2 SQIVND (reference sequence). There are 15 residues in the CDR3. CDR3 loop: CASSIKRFGGDTQYF. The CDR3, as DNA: TGTGCCAGTAGTATTAAACGATTTGGGGGAGATACGCAGTATTTT.

CDR3 sequence: CASSQVRASLAGVIHTGELFF. In DNA, the CDR3 is TGCGCCAGCAGCCAAGTCAGAGCTTCGCTAGCGGGAGTTATTCACACCGGGGAGCTGTTTTTT. The V call is TRBV4-1, the J call TRBJ2-2; 10 bases are a match to TRBD2. This CDR3 is 21 amino acids long. V shed 1 base, J shed 3 bases, and the junction held 17 bases outside the gene matches. Germline assignment: CDR1 MGHRA and CDR2 YSYEKL.

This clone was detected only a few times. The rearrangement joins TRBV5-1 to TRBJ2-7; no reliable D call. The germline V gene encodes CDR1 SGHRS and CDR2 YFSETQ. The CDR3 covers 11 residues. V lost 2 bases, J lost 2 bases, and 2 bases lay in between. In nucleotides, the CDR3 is TGCGCCAGCAGCTTAGCCTACGAGCAGTACTTC. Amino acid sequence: CASSLAYEQYF.

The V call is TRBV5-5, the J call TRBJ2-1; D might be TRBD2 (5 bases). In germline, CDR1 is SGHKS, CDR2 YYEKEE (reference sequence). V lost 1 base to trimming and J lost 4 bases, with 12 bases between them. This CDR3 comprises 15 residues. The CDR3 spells CASSLWSGDYNEQFF. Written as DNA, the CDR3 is TGTGCCAGCAGCTTGTGGAGCGGAGATTACAATGAGCAGTTCTTC.

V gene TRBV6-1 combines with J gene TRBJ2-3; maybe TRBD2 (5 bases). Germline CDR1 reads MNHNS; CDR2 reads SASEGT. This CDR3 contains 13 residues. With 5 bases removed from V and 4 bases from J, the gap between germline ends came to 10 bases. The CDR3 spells CASSIASPDTQYF. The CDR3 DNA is TGTGCCAGCAGTATAGCGTCCCCAGATACGCAGTATTTT.

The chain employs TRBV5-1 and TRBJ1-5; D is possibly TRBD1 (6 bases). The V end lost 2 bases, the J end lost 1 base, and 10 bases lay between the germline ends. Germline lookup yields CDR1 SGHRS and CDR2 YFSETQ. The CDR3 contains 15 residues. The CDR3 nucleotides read TGCGCCAGCAGCTTAGGACAGACGAGCAATCAGCCCCAGCATTTT. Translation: CASSLGQTSNQPQHF.